Below are 27 T cell receptor beta chains sequenced from a single sample in a study of spatial heterogeneity in lung cancer. Time point in this sample: sample taken at primary tumor resection. Unsorted whole RNA from tumor, nontumor lung or frozen PBMC underwent sequencing. TCRdb reanalysed the 5' RACE reads using MiXCR and keeps one entry per CDR3 protein. The profile shows tens of thousands of distinct CDR3 sequences, roughly 7% of them singletons. This specimen consisted of PBMCs, obtained at surgery. All receptors derive from a male donor with early-stage non-small cell lung cancer.

This clonotype showed up just a few times. The chain links TRBV20-1 to TRBJ2-3; 8 bases align to TRBD2. V dropped 4 bases and J dropped 0; count of bases not matched to a gene: 6. The CDR3 has 15 residues. Per the germline V gene, CDR1 is DFQATT and CDR2 is SNEGSKA (reference sequence). CDR3 protein: CSATLAASSTDTQYF. The CDR3 region has the DNA TGCAGTGCTACACTAGCGGCCTCTAGCACAGATACGCAGTATTTT.

This clonotype has a count of ten or more. The chain combines TRBV7-3 with TRBJ2-5; maybe TRBD2 (6 bases). In germline, CDR1 is SGHTA, CDR2 FQGTGA. Trimming stripped 2 bases from V and 5 bases from J, with 9 bases between. CDR3 size: 13 residues. The CDR3 bases are TGTGCCAGCAGCTTAGGGGGGTTTGAGACCCAGTACTTC. It yields the protein CASSLGGFETQYF. The whole variable domain, remainder taken from reference TRBV7-3 and TRBJ2-5, is GAGVSQTPSNKVTEKGKYVELRCDPISGHTALYWYRQSLGQGPEFLIYFQGTGAADDSGLPNDRFFAVRPEGSVSTLKIQRTERGDSAVYLCASSLGGFETQYFGPGTRLLVL.

The V call is TRBV2, the J call TRBJ2-1; 7 bases map to TRBD1. The trim removed 4 bases at V and 5 bases at J, leaving 11 bases unmatched. The germline gives CDR1 SNHLY, CDR2 FYNNEI. There are 16 residues in the CDR3. DNA for the CDR3: TGTGCCAGCAGTGGAAGGAAAGGACAGGCCCACAATGAGCAGTTCTTC. Its translation: CASSGRKGQAHNEQFF.

The rearrangement links TRBV5-1 to TRBJ1-6; the match to TRBD1 covers 11 bases. Unmatched junction bases numbered 3, after V lost 2 bases and J lost 8 bases. The CDR3 sequence is 15 residues long. CDR1 is SGHRS and CDR2 is YFSETQ in the germline V gene. The CDR3 DNA reads TGCGCCAGCAGCTTAGGACAGGGGGCTTATTCACCCCTCCACTTT. The encoded protein is CASSLGQGAYSPLHF.

This clonotype was detected ten times or more. This sequence joins TRBV27 and TRBJ2-1; the match to TRBD2 covers 10 bases. CDR3 length: 16 amino acids. Germline V lookup: CDR1 MNHEY, CDR2 SMNVEV (reference sequence). Unmatched junction bases numbered 10, after V lost 3 bases and J lost 8 bases. This chain's CDR3 is CASSFRRLAGPDEQFF. The CDR3 DNA reads as TGTGCCAGCAGTTTTCGGAGACTAGCGGGTCCAGATGAGCAGTTCTTC.

This clonotype was seen at least ten times. The chain employs TRBV28 and TRBJ2-2, with a possible D match to TRBD1 (5 bases). Germline assignment: CDR1 MDHEN and CDR2 SYDVKM. Trimming left V 5 bases short and J 6 bases short, with 16 bases between. The CDR3 has 15 amino acids. The CDR3 is CASSPTQGFAGELFF. CDR3 in DNA: TGTGCCAGCAGTCCCACCCAGGGTTTCGCCGGGGAGCTGTTTTTT.

This clonotype was observed at least ten times. The chain has TRBV3-1 and TRBJ2-3; TRBD2 matches at 11 bases. The J segment lost 6 bases and the V segment lost 5 bases, leaving 4 bases of the junction unmatched. Looked up from germline, CDR1 is LGHDT and CDR2 is YNNKEL (reference sequence). This CDR3 has 14 residues. The CDR3 spells CASSKLAGDDTQYF. The CDR3 DNA is TGTGCCAGCAGCAAACTAGCGGGAGATGATACGCAGTATTTT.

The V call is TRBV6-5, the J call TRBJ2-7, with 10 bases that match TRBD1. The CDR3 is made up of 13 amino acids. Germline CDR1 is MNHEY and CDR2 is SVGAGI. V dropped 5 bases and J dropped 6; count of bases not matched to a gene: 4. The CDR3 reads CASSTRDRGEQYF. Written as DNA, the CDR3 is TGTGCCAGCAGTACCCGGGACAGGGGCGAGCAGTACTTC.

In its sample, this clonotype ranks as medium-sized. The gene calls are TRBV20-1 and TRBJ2-2; TRBD1 might be the D (5 bases). The germline V gene has CDR1 DFQATT and CDR2 SNEGSKA (reference sequence). V lost 5 bases to trimming and J lost 6 bases, with 10 bases between them. The length of the CDR3 is 12 residues. Here the CDR3 DNA reads TGCAGTGCTCAGGGAAGCGCCGGGGAGCTGTTTTTT. Protein product: CSAQGSAGELFF.

CDR3 nucleotide sequence: TGTGCCAGCAGCTTATATCAGGGGTACACTGAAGCTTTCTTT. Its protein is CASSLYQGYTEAFF. The V and J genes are TRBV5-5 and TRBJ1-1; a weak D match, TRBD1 (6 bases). Germline V gene lookup returns CDR1 SGHKS and CDR2 YYEKEE (reference sequence). Trimming removed 2 bases from V and 3 bases from J, with 11 bases in between. The length of the CDR3 is 14 residues.

This clonotype was seen only a few times. The rearrangement uses TRBV5-1 and TRBJ2-1; 12 positions match TRBD2. CDR3 length: 15 residues. After removal of 3 bases from V and 6 bases from J, the junction contained 4 bases not matched to a gene. Germline V gene sequence: CDR1 SGHRS, CDR2 YFSETQ. The CDR3 loop reads CASSSLAGGGNEQFF. The CDR3 DNA reads as TGCGCCAGCAGCTCACTAGCGGGAGGTGGCAATGAGCAGTTCTTC.

This clonotype was found a few times. The chain joins TRBV4-1 to TRBJ2-5, with TRBD1 identical over 7 bases. This CDR3 has 19 amino acids. CDR1 and CDR2 from the germline V gene are MGHRA and YSYEKL. With 0 bases clipped from V and 1 base from J, the junction kept 14 bases outside the gene matches. CDR3 coding DNA: TGCGCCAGCAGCCAAGAAAGTGCTTTATCGGGGACAGCCCAAGAGACCCAGTACTTC. Encoded protein: CASSQESALSGTAQETQYF.

The CDR3 spells CASSSPGGRYYEQYF. The CDR3 coding sequence is TGTGCCAGCAGTTCCCCCGGCGGCAGATACTACGAGCAGTACTTC. The chain uses TRBV28 and TRBJ2-7; D call uncertain. CDR3 length: 15 residues. The V end lost 4 bases, the J end lost 3 bases, and 16 bases lay between the germline ends. Germline values: CDR1 MDHEN, CDR2 SYDVKM.

This clonotype is categorized as medium-sized. The chain uses TRBV10-3 and TRBJ2-3, with 7 bases fitting TRBD2. This CDR3 has 13 residues. The germline gives CDR1 ENHRY, CDR2 SYGVKD. Trimming removed 2 bases from V and 8 bases from J; junction bases left unmatched: 4. The CDR3 is CAISEPLAGTQYF. CDR3 in DNA: TGTGCCATCAGTGAGCCCTTAGCGGGTACGCAGTATTTT.

This clonotype has ten or more counts. The chain uses TRBV27 and TRBJ1-3; D is uncertain. Germline CDR1 reads MNHEY; CDR2 reads SMNVEV (reference sequence). Trimming cost V 2 bases and J 2 bases, with 10 bases left between them. This CDR3 region has 15 residues. The CDR3 bases are TGTGCCAGCAGTTTAGTTTCGGGAGCTGGAAACACCATATATTTT. Translation gives CASSLVSGAGNTIYF.

This chain connects TRBV10-3 to TRBJ1-5; 7 positions agree with TRBD1. CDR3 length: 16 residues. J lost 4 bases, V lost 3 bases, and 9 bases had no gene match. Germline V gene data show CDR1 as ENHRY and CDR2 as SYGVKD. CDR3 DNA sequence: TGTGCCATCAGTGATGTTCGGGACAGCCTAAATCAGCCCCAGCATTTT. This encodes CAISDVRDSLNQPQHF.

This clonotype was seen once. This chain connects TRBV20-1 to TRBJ2-3, with D perhaps TRBD1 (6 bases). V lost 3 bases and J lost 2, with 21 bases in between. This CDR3 contains 17 residues. The germline gives CDR1 DFQATT, CDR2 SNEGSKA (reference sequence). CDR3 residues: CSASRSLQGQITDTQYF. The CDR3 region has the DNA TGCAGTGCTAGTAGGTCGTTGCAGGGGCAGATCACAGATACGCAGTATTTT.

This clonotype has ten or more counts. CDR3 DNA sequence: TGTGCCAGCAGCTCCAAGGGTACGGGACTAGCGGCAGCCGAGCAGTTCTTC. Translation: CASSSKGTGLAAAEQFF. The V call is TRBV7-9, the J call TRBJ2-1, with 11 bases fitting TRBD2. Germline V lookup: CDR1 SEHNR, CDR2 FQNEAQ (reference sequence). The CDR3 has 17 residues. With V trimmed by 4 bases and J by 10 bases, 15 bases remained unmatched.

This clonotype was found many times. V and J are TRBV14 and TRBJ2-1; 9 bases match TRBD1. V shed 4 bases and J 1 base; nucleotides not matched to a gene: 8. The CDR3 loop spans 17 amino acids. Germline CDR1 is SGHDN and CDR2 is FVKESK. The CDR3 loop is CASSPWGQGLSYNEQFF. CDR3 DNA: TGTGCCAGCAGCCCCTGGGGACAGGGTCTTTCCTACAATGAGCAGTTCTTC.

This clonotype was seen a few times. J is TRBJ1-6 and V is TRBV10-1; a possible D gene is TRBD1 (6 bases). This CDR3 region has 13 residues. Germline loops: CDR1 WNHNN, CDR2 SYGVQD (reference sequence). V lost 4 bases and J 7 bases, leaving 8 bases between the germline ends. CDR3 bases: TGCGCCAGCAGTGCTACAGGGAATTCACCCCTCCACTTT. It translates to CASSATGNSPLHF.

This clonotype occurred many times. This sequence joins TRBV29-1 and TRBJ1-2; TRBD1 matches at 9 bases. V shed 7 bases, J shed 8 bases, and the junction held 20 bases outside the gene matches. The CDR3 totals 16 residues. Germline CDR1 reads SQVTM; CDR2 reads ANQGSEA. CDR3 sequence (DNA): TGCAGCGCCATACCGTACACCGGGACAGGGTCGTGGGGCTACACCTTC. This gives the protein CSAIPYTGTGSWGYTF.

This clonotype was counted many times. The chain recombines TRBV29-1 with TRBJ1-4; 7 bases are shared with TRBD1. Germline CDR1 and CDR2: SQVTM and ANQGSEA. After removal of 7 bases from V and 0 bases from J, the junction contained 8 bases not matched to a gene. This CDR3 comprises 15 residues. This CDR3 reads CSATTGFATNEKLFF. Written as DNA, the CDR3 is TGCAGCGCCACGACAGGGTTCGCAACTAATGAAAAACTGTTTTTT.

In this sample, this clonotype turned up a few times. V gene TRBV4-3 combines with J gene TRBJ1-2; no clear D. V lost 0 bases, J lost 0 bases, and 14 bases lay in between. CDR3 size: 17 residues. Per germline, CDR1 LGHNA and CDR2 YSLEER. The CDR3 loop is CASSQDERTNPNYGYTF. CDR3 in DNA: TGCGCCAGCAGCCAAGATGAAAGAACCAACCCTAACTATGGCTACACCTTC.

This chain connects TRBV2 to TRBJ2-7, with D possibly TRBD2 on 5 matching bases. The CDR3 runs to 12 residues. V was pared by 8 bases and J by 6 bases, with 14 bases between. Germline-derived CDR1 and CDR2 are SNHLY and FYNNEI. The CDR3 reads CASSSEVVEQYF. The CDR3 bases are TGTGCCAGCTCCTCGGAGGTCGTCGAGCAGTACTTC.

At least ten counts were recorded for this clonotype. J is TRBJ1-1 and V is TRBV7-3; tentatively, D is TRBD1 (5 bases). Trimming stripped 2 bases from V and 1 base from J, with 5 bases between. The CDR3 contains 13 residues. Germline CDR1 is SGHTA and CDR2 is FQGTGA. The CDR3 loop reads CASSLGANTEAFF. In nucleotides, the CDR3 is TGTGCCAGCAGCTTAGGGGCGAACACTGAAGCTTTCTTT.

This clonotype was found many times. The chain combines TRBV18 with TRBJ1-2, with TRBD1 matching 7 bases. The CDR3 sequence is 15 residues long. Trimming cost V 3 bases and J 3 bases; bases outside gene matches: 7. Germline V gene sequence: CDR1 KGHSH, CDR2 LQKENI. CDR3 amino acids: CASSPETGYDYGYTF. The DNA for the CDR3 is TGTGCCAGCTCACCGGAGACAGGGTATGACTATGGCTACACCTTC.

This clonotype came up many times. The V gene is TRBV5-1, the J gene TRBJ2-3, with D uncertain. The V gene's germline CDR1 is SGHRS and CDR2 YFSETQ. The CDR3 spans 15 residues. V lost 3 bases to trimming and J lost 0 bases, with 11 bases between them. The CDR3, as DNA: TGCGCCAGCAGCTCCCGGGCAACTAGCACAGATACGCAGTATTTT. This gives the protein CASSSRATSTDTQYF.